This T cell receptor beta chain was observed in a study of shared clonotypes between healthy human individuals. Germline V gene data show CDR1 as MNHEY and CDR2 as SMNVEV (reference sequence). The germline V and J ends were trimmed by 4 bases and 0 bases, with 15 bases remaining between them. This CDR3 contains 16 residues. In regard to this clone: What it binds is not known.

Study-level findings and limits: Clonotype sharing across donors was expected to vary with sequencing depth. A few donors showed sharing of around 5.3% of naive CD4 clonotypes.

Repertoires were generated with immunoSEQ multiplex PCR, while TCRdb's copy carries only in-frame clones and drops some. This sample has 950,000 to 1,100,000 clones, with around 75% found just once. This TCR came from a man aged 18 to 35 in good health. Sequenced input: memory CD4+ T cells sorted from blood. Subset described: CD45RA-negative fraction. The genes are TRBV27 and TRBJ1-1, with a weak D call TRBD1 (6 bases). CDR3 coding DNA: TGTGCCAGCAGTTGGGGCCGGACAGTCTTGAACACTGAAGCTTTCTTT. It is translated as CASSWGRTVLNTEAFF.